The 23 T cell receptor beta chains below were found in one sample sequenced in a study of T-cell reconstitution after alpha-beta-depleted transplantation in children. Unique molecular identifiers were used in preparing the TCRbeta library. From the PCR reads, TCRdb called clonotypes with MiXCR, one entry per CDR3 protein. This table has some 350,000 distinct CDR3 sequences, 15% to 20% appearing once. This sample comprised PBMCs, mostly from graft donor cells, obtained 360 days after TCRalphabeta/CD19-depleted stem cell transplant. These receptors were collected from a male patient aged 2 to 10 who had a stem cell transplant for acute lymphoblastic leukemia, so the T cells may come from the graft donor.

At least ten counts were recorded for this clonotype. The chain links TRBV11-1 to TRBJ2-2; TRBD2 is a possible D gene (7 bases). Looked up from germline, CDR1 is SGHAT and CDR2 is FQDESV (reference sequence). Between the trimmed V and J ends, which lost 5 bases and 4 bases, there was a span of 11 bases. The CDR3 sequence is 14 residues long. The DNA for the CDR3 is TGTGCCAGCAGCCGTCGGGGGGCCACCGGGGAGCTGTTTTTT. Translation gives CASSRRGATGELFF.

This chain links TRBV12-3 or TRBV12-4 with TRBJ2-7; 10 bases fit TRBD1. The CDR3 is 14 amino acids. With 3 bases clipped from V and 6 bases from J, the junction kept 5 bases outside the gene matches. CDR3 in DNA: TGTGCCAGCAGTTTTGGGACAGGGGAGTTCGAGCAGTACTTC. This sequence encodes CASSFGTGEFEQYF.

The CDR3 loop reads CASSLGSSGPYEQYF. The CDR3 coding sequence is TGTGCCAGCAGTTTAGGTTCTAGCGGTCCCTACGAGCAGTACTTC. The rearrangement joins TRBV12-3 or TRBV12-4 to TRBJ2-7; 7 nucleotides line up with TRBD2. This CDR3 comprises 15 residues. V lost 1 base and J lost 2; bases outside the gene matches: 5.

In its sample, this clonotype was seen many times. The chain uses TRBV10-3 and TRBJ2-2; 11 nucleotides line up with TRBD1. V was pared by 6 bases and J by 6 bases, with 9 bases of the junction left unmatched. This CDR3 spans 16 amino acids. Germline V gives CDR1 ENHRY, CDR2 SYGVKD. The chain's CDR3 is CAIRPRGQGEAGELFF. The DNA for the CDR3 is TGTGCCATCAGGCCAAGGGGACAGGGGGAAGCCGGGGAGCTGTTTTTT.

This clonotype was seen more than once but under ten times. This chain uses TRBV12-3 or TRBV12-4 with TRBJ2-5, with D perhaps TRBD1 or TRBD2 (7 bases each). The CDR3 covers 13 residues. Trimming removed 6 bases at V and 5 bases at J, with 13 bases between. In DNA form, the CDR3 reads TGTGCCAGCAGCCCAGGGGGGGTGGAGACCCAGTACTTC. The encoded protein is CASSPGGVETQYF.

The genes are TRBV30 and TRBJ1-1; D call uncertain. Trimming left V 3 bases short and J 3 bases short, with 2 bases between. CDR3 length: 10 amino acids. Germline V lookup: CDR1 GTSNPN, CDR2 SVGIG (reference sequence). The CDR3 region is CAWSHTEAFF. The CDR3 DNA sequence: TGTGCCTGGAGCCACACTGAAGCTTTCTTT.

This clonotype was seen many times. The V call is TRBV12-3 or TRBV12-4, the J call TRBJ2-7; no definite D call. Trimming took 4 bases from V and 0 from J, leaving 10 bases between them. The CDR3 sequence is 14 residues long. The CDR3 coding sequence is TGTGCCAGCAGTTCCCTCGCCTCCTCCTACGAGCAGTACTTC. This gives the protein CASSSLASSYEQYF.

This clonotype has just one count. CDR3 coding DNA: TGTGCCAGCAGTTACTCCGGCCTGGGGGCAGGACTAAATCAGCCCCAGCATTTT. As protein: CASSYSGLGAGLNQPQHF. The V gene is TRBV6-2 or TRBV6-3, the J gene TRBJ1-5; the D gene is possibly TRBD1 (6 bases). Germline values: CDR1 MNHEY, CDR2 SVGEGT. The V end was cut by 0 bases, the J end by 4 bases, with 19 bases between. The CDR3 totals 18 residues.

The chain links TRBV20-1 to TRBJ2-7, with 8 bases aligning to TRBD1. Germline CDR1 is DFQATT and CDR2 is SNEGSKA (reference sequence). This CDR3 has 14 amino acids. J lost 6 bases, V lost 1 base, and 8 bases had no gene match. This chain's CDR3 is CSARGSRGQSEQYF. In nucleotides, the CDR3 is TGCAGTGCTAGAGGATCCAGGGGGCAGAGCGAGCAGTACTTC.

J is TRBJ2-7 and V is TRBV7-2; tentatively, D is TRBD2 (5 bases). The CDR3 contains 16 residues. The germline V gene encodes CDR1 SGHTA and CDR2 FQGNSA. V lost 1 base to trimming and J lost 4 bases, with 17 bases between them. CDR3: CASSLGTDHFPYEQYF. In nucleotides, the CDR3 is TGTGCCAGCAGCTTAGGGACTGACCACTTCCCTTACGAGCAGTACTTC.

This rearrangement joins TRBV7-3 to TRBJ2-1, with 9 bases identical to TRBD2. CDR1 is SGHTA, CDR2 FQGTGA, per germline. Trimming cost V 5 bases and J 3 bases; bases outside gene matches: 14. This CDR3 is 18 amino acids long. CDR3 in amino acids: CASSPLPPTSGYYNEQFF. The CDR3 DNA reads as TGTGCCAGCAGCCCTCTCCCACCGACTAGCGGTTACTACAATGAGCAGTTCTTC.

The chain recombines TRBV7-9 with TRBJ1-1, with D possibly matching TRBD1 (5 bases). The germline gives CDR1 SEHNR, CDR2 FQNEAQ (reference sequence). Trimming removed 1 base at V and 1 base at J, with 16 bases between. This CDR3 comprises 17 residues. CDR3 region: CASSLVLGRHRNTEAFF. The CDR3, as DNA: TGTGCCAGCAGCTTAGTGTTGGGACGTCATAGGAACACTGAAGCTTTCTTT.

The chain has TRBV2 and TRBJ2-3; D possibly corresponds to TRBD2 (5 bases). The ends were cut back, 10 bases at V and 4 bases at J, with 30 bases in the middle. This CDR3 is 18 amino acids long. Germline V lookup: CDR1 SNHLY, CDR2 FYNNEI. Written as DNA, the CDR3 is TGTGCCATCACGGGGTCGGCCACTTCGGTGAAGTCGTCAGATACGCAGTATTTT. Residues: CAITGSATSVKSSDTQYF. Filled out from reference TRBV2 and TRBJ2-3, the complete variable domain reads EPEVTQTPSHQVTQMGQEVILRCVPISNHLYFYWYRQILGQKVEFLVSFYNNEISEKSEIFDDQFSVERPDGSNFTLKIRSTKLEDSAMYFCAITGSATSVKSSDTQYFGPGTRLTVL.

The chain employs TRBV18 and TRBJ2-7; 14 positions match TRBD2. The J segment lost 5 bases and the V segment lost 2 bases, leaving 11 bases of the junction unmatched. This CDR3 is built from 18 residues. Germline lookup yields CDR1 KGHSH and CDR2 LQKENI. CDR3: CASSPVASGLAGVHEQYF. DNA for the CDR3: TGTGCCAGCTCACCAGTGGCTTCGGGACTAGCGGGAGTCCACGAGCAGTACTTC.

The gene calls are TRBV12-3 or TRBV12-4 and TRBJ1-5, with D uncertain. Trimming left V 2 bases short and J 11 bases short, with 13 bases between. This CDR3 contains 13 residues. CDR3 nucleotide sequence: TGTGCCAGCAGTTTACAGCGTTTGAAGGCCCAGCATTTT. This gives the protein CASSLQRLKAQHF.

The chain carries TRBV4-2 and TRBJ2-7, with TRBD2 identical over 10 bases. Germline-derived CDR1 and CDR2 are LGHNA and YNFKEQ. This CDR3 is built from 17 residues. J lost 4 bases, V lost 0 bases, and 9 bases had no gene match. CDR3 amino acids: CASSQDWLAGVGYEQYF. The DNA of the CDR3 is TGTGCCAGCAGCCAAGACTGGCTAGCGGGAGTGGGGTACGAGCAGTACTTC.

This clonotype was seen a few times. The chain recombines TRBV7-2 with TRBJ2-5; 10 bases line up with TRBD2. Germline assignment: CDR1 SGHTA and CDR2 FQGNSA. CDR3 length: 14 amino acids. The trim removed 4 bases at V and 4 bases at J, leaving 3 bases unmatched. The CDR3 spells CASSYVAGGETQYF. DNA of the CDR3: TGTGCCAGCAGCTACGTAGCGGGAGGAGAGACCCAGTACTTC. Together with reference TRBV7-2 and TRBJ2-5, the CDR3 gives the full variable domain: GAGVSQSPSNKVTEKGKDVELRCDPISGHTALYWYRQSLGQGLEFLIYFQGNSAPDKSGLPSDRFSAERTGGSVSTLTIQRTQQEDSAVYLCASSYVAGGETQYFGPGTRLLVL.

The V gene is TRBV2, the J gene TRBJ2-3; tentatively, D is TRBD2 (6 bases). Germline V CDR1 and CDR2: SNHLY, FYNNEI. The CDR3 loop spans 15 amino acids. Trimming pared 3 bases from V and 2 bases from J, leaving 12 bases between. The CDR3, as DNA: TGTGCCAGCAGTGATCAGGCGGGGAACACAGATACGCAGTATTTT. Protein: CASSDQAGNTDTQYF.

The gene calls are TRBV12-3 or TRBV12-4 and TRBJ2-7; 11 bases map to TRBD2. After removal of 3 bases from V and 1 base from J, the junction contained 17 bases not matched to a gene. The CDR3 is 20 residues long. The CDR3 nucleotides read TGTGCCAGCAGTTTCGGTGGACTAGCGGGTGGCGTCCTCCATTCCTACGAGCAGTACTTC. Translation gives CASSFGGLAGGVLHSYEQYF.

This clonotype has at least ten counts. The chain couples TRBV6-2 or TRBV6-3 to TRBJ2-1; the D gene is possibly TRBD2 (6 bases). The V end lost 7 bases, the J end lost 0 bases, and 19 bases lay between the germline ends. Germline V gene lookup returns CDR1 MNHEY and CDR2 SVGEGT. This CDR3 region has 17 residues. The DNA for the CDR3 is TGTGCCAGCACCCGGGACTTCTGGCTTAGCTCCTACAATGAGCAGTTCTTC. This translates into CASTRDFWLSSYNEQFF.

The rearrangement joins TRBV7-2 to TRBJ2-3; no clear D. The CDR3 covers 14 residues. Germline CDR1 and CDR2: SGHTA and FQGNSA. Between the trimmed V and J ends, which lost 1 base and 4 bases, there was a span of 9 bases. The CDR3 sequence is CASSLVGFPDTQYF. The CDR3 DNA reads TGTGCCAGCAGCTTAGTGGGGTTCCCAGATACGCAGTATTTT. The full variable domain, completed using reference TRBV7-2 and TRBJ2-3, is GAGVSQSPSNKVTEKGKDVELRCDPISGHTALYWYRQSLGQGLEFLIYFQGNSAPDKSGLPSDRFSAERTGGSVSTLTIQRTQQEDSAVYLCASSLVGFPDTQYFGPGTRLTVL.

The CDR3 protein is CASSFGGAETQYF. Written as DNA, the CDR3 is TGTGCCAGCAGTTTTGGGGGGGCAGAGACCCAGTACTTC. The chain joins TRBV28 to TRBJ2-5; tentatively, D is TRBD2 (7 bases). This CDR3 is built from 13 residues. Trimming pared 3 bases from V and 4 bases from J, leaving 9 bases between. Germline CDR1 reads MDHEN; CDR2 reads SYDVKM.

The chain employs TRBV5-8 and TRBJ2-1, with 7 bases that match TRBD2. The trim removed 2 bases at V and 4 bases at J, leaving 6 bases unmatched. Germline V gene lookup returns CDR1 SGHTS and CDR2 YDEGEE. The CDR3 has 15 amino acids. The DNA of the CDR3 is TGTGCCAGCAGCTTAGGACTAGGGGTTTACAATGAGCAGTTCTTC. Translating it yields CASSLGLGVYNEQFF. Together with reference TRBV5-8 and TRBJ2-1, the CDR3 gives the full variable domain: EAGVTQSPTHLIKTRGQQATLRCSPISGHTSVYWYQQALGLGLQFLLWYDEGEERNRGNFPPRFSGRQFPNYSSELNVNALELEDSALYLCASSLGLGVYNEQFFGPGTRLTVL.